The source of this T cell receptor (beta chain) is a study of cytomegalovirus exposure and HLA in healthy donors. Vbeta (60) and Jbeta (13) primers were used in the PCR. Measured with immunoSEQ multiplex PCR; TCRdb has only the in-frame clones, and not every one. This table has some 160,000 clones, roughly 80% appearing once. This CDR3 region has 15 residues. Trimming shortened V by 0 bases and J by 0 bases, and 8 bases separated the two germline ends. CDR1 and CDR2 (germline): SGHRS, YFSETQ. This chain links TRBV5-1 with TRBJ2-3; the D is unclear. Source material: PBMCs. The origin of this receptor is a male donor in good health and CMV-seronegative. In DNA form, the CDR3 reads TGCGCCAGCAGCTTGGTTGGAGATAGCACAGATACGCAGTATTTT. This codes for CASSLVGDSTDTQYF.